Below, 18 T cell receptor beta chains from the same sample are listed, as sequenced in a study of CD8 T cells in ankylosing spondylitis. From the 5' RACE reads, TCRdb called clonotypes with MiXCR, one entry per CDR3 protein. The profile shows approximately 200,000 distinct CDR3 sequences, roughly 12% of them singletons. Material for sequencing was blood, either unsorted or a sorted T cell fraction (not recorded which). The receptors originated from a male donor with ankylosing spondylitis or in good health (not recorded which).

The V call is TRBV27, the J call TRBJ2-7; 7 nucleotides match TRBD1. Trimming at V came to 4 bases and at J to 0 bases, leaving 3 bases not matched to a gene. The CDR3 totals 14 residues. Germline-derived CDR1 and CDR2 are MNHEY and SMNVEV (reference sequence). The CDR3 DNA follows: TGTGCCAGCAGTTCGACAGGGTACTCCTACGAGCAGTACTTC. Its protein product is CASSSTGYSYEQYF.

This clonotype showed up many times. The gene calls are TRBV12-3 or TRBV12-4 and TRBJ1-5, with TRBD1 as a possible D gene (5 bases). This CDR3 is built from 12 residues. The ends were cut back, 4 bases at V and 7 bases at J, with 8 bases in the middle. CDR3 sequence reads: CASSSGAQPQHF. The CDR3 nucleotides are TGTGCCAGCAGTTCCGGGGCCCAGCCCCAGCATTTT.

This chain connects TRBV6-4 to TRBJ1-2; 11 positions match TRBD1. The CDR3 runs 16 residues. Per germline, CDR1 MRHNA and CDR2 SNTAGT. Trimming took 0 bases from V and 6 from J; bases not matched to a gene: 6. CDR3 sequence reads: CASSDSLGQGAHGYTF. CDR3 sequence (DNA): TGTGCCAGCAGTGACTCCCTAGGACAGGGGGCACATGGCTACACCTTC.

In nucleotides, the CDR3 is TGCGCCAGCGCCTTGGGGTTTGCGGGAGCGCCCACAGATACGCAGTATTTT. Encoded protein: CASALGFAGAPTDTQYF. V and J are TRBV5-1 and TRBJ2-3, with 7 bases lining up with TRBD2. Germline-derived CDR1 and CDR2 are SGHRS and YFSETQ. The ends lost 7 bases at V and 2 bases at J; junction bases unmatched: 16. The CDR3 length is 17 residues.

The V call is TRBV7-9, the J call TRBJ2-1; the D gene is possibly TRBD2 (5 bases). The germline V and J ends were trimmed by 1 base and 4 bases, with 8 bases remaining between them. The V gene's germline CDR1 is SEHNR and CDR2 FQNEAQ (reference sequence). The CDR3 has 14 residues. CDR3 residues: CASSLDPGYNEQFF. The DNA for the CDR3 is TGTGCCAGCAGCTTAGACCCGGGGTACAATGAGCAGTTCTTC.

This chain joins TRBV5-6 and TRBJ1-1; D call uncertain. Trimming removed 0 bases at V and 1 base at J, with 10 bases between. CDR1 is SGHDT and CDR2 is YYEEEE in the germline V gene. The CDR3 contains 15 residues. The CDR3 here is CASSLVDVQNTEAFF. CDR3 sequence (DNA): TGTGCCAGCAGCTTGGTGGACGTTCAGAACACTGAAGCTTTCTTT.

The J gene is TRBJ2-1, the V gene TRBV25-1; D is unclear. The CDR3 sequence is 16 residues long. CDR1 is MGHDK and CDR2 is SYGVNS in the germline V gene. V was clipped by 2 bases and J by 2 bases, with 13 bases between them. The chain's CDR3 is CASSEPSKGTYNEQFF. The CDR3 coding sequence is TGTGCCAGCAGTGAACCCTCTAAAGGGACCTACAATGAGCAGTTCTTC.

This clonotype was seen at least ten times. V is TRBV10-3 and J is TRBJ2-7, with 7 bases fitting TRBD1. Germline values: CDR1 ENHRY, CDR2 SYGVKD. Germline trimming cut 6 bases from V and 5 bases from J; bases unmatched to any gene: 7. CDR3 length: 13 residues. The CDR3 region has the DNA TGTGCCATCAGCGGGACAGCTGGGCACGAGCAGTACTTC. It encodes CAISGTAGHEQYF.

The chain is built from TRBV10-2 and TRBJ2-7; D gene uncertain. The CDR3 has 11 amino acids. Trimming left V 10 bases short and J 2 bases short, with 9 bases between. Germline lookup yields CDR1 WSHSY and CDR2 SAAADI. The CDR3 is CATFFTYEQYF. DNA of the CDR3: TGCGCCACCTTCTTTACCTACGAGCAGTACTTC.

This clonotype has more than one count but fewer than ten. V usage is TRBV12-3 or TRBV12-4 and J usage is TRBJ2-6; D assignment may be TRBD1 or TRBD2 (5 bases each). This CDR3 is 17 amino acids long. The V end lost 6 bases, the J end lost 0 bases, and 15 bases lay between the germline ends. The chain's CDR3 is CASRPGPTDSGANVLTF. The CDR3 DNA is TGTGCCAGCAGGCCGGGACCCACTGACTCTGGGGCCAACGTCCTGACTTTC.

This rearrangement joins TRBV2 to TRBJ1-6, with 10 positions matching TRBD1. Germline assignment: CDR1 SNHLY and CDR2 FYNNEI. The J segment lost 7 bases and the V segment lost 6 bases, leaving 9 bases of the junction unmatched. This CDR3 is 16 amino acids long. CDR3 nucleotide sequence: TGTGCCAGCAGCGTCCGGGACAGGGGATTGAATTCACCCCTCCACTTT. It codes for CASSVRDRGLNSPLHF.

The rearrangement joins TRBV27 to TRBJ2-7; the D gene is possibly TRBD1 (6 bases). This CDR3 is built from 13 residues. Germline CDR1 MNHEY, CDR2 SMNVEV (reference sequence). Trimming took off 5 bases at V and 7 bases at J, with 15 bases between the two ends. The CDR3 is CASSPQGMREQYF. CDR3 bases: TGTGCCAGCAGTCCCCAGGGGATGCGGGAGCAGTACTTC.

The gene calls are TRBV9 and TRBJ2-7, with D tentatively TRBD2 (5 bases). CDR3 size: 12 residues. Per germline, CDR1 SGDLS and CDR2 YYNGEE. V shed 3 bases and J shed 6 bases, with 10 bases lying between them. CDR3 nucleotides: TGTGCCAGCAGCGAGACGGGGTCCGAGCAGTACTTC. As protein: CASSETGSEQYF.

This clonotype has only a few counts. J is TRBJ1-1 and V is TRBV5-6; the D gene is possibly TRBD1 (6 bases). CDR1 is SGHDT and CDR2 is YYEEEE in the germline V gene. This CDR3 spans 15 amino acids. The V gene lost 2 bases and the J gene lost 0 bases, with 11 bases spanning the gap. CDR3 coding DNA: TGTGCCAGCAGCTTTTTTGCAGGGGTGAACACTGAAGCTTTCTTT. As protein: CASSFFAGVNTEAFF.

The chain carries TRBV30 and TRBJ2-7; D tentatively reads TRBD1 or TRBD2 (7 bases each). The ends were cut back, 6 bases at V and 4 bases at J, with 31 bases in the middle. This CDR3 contains 18 residues. From germline, CDR1 is GTSNPN and CDR2 SVGIG (reference sequence). CDR3 sequence reads: CACPSDRSGTGGRYEQYF. The CDR3 DNA sequence: TGTGCCTGTCCCTCGGACAGGTCCGGGACGGGAGGACGATACGAGCAGTACTTC. Full variable domain (remainder filled in from reference TRBV30 and TRBJ2-7): SQTIHQWPATLVQPVGSPLSLECTVEGTSNPNLYWYRQAAGRGLQLLFYSVGIGQISSEVPQNLSASRPQDRQFILSSKKLLLSDSGFYLCACPSDRSGTGGRYEQYFGPGTRLTVT.

The V call is TRBV12-3 or TRBV12-4, the J call TRBJ2-7; D is unclear. The CDR3 consists of 12 residues. Trimming left V 7 bases short and J 5 bases short, with 12 bases between. The CDR3 reads CASTYSTHEQYF. The CDR3 DNA reads as TGTGCCAGCACCTACTCTACCCACGAGCAGTACTTC.

This clonotype appeared many times. This chain joins TRBV15 and TRBJ2-1; a weak D match, TRBD2 (5 bases). This CDR3 region has 11 residues. The germline gives CDR1 LNHNV, CDR2 YYDKDF (reference sequence). The germline V and J ends were trimmed by 10 bases and 6 bases, with 10 bases remaining between them. CDR3 protein: CAIGGLNEQFF. The CDR3 nucleotides read TGTGCCATAGGAGGTCTCAATGAGCAGTTCTTC.

This clonotype was seen a handful of times. This chain joins TRBV6-4 and TRBJ2-1, with 8 bases lining up with TRBD2. The CDR3 runs to 14 residues. V lost 0 bases and J lost 6; bases outside the gene matches: 1. Germline V gene sequence: CDR1 MRHNA, CDR2 SNTAGT. This chain's CDR3 is CASSDSGTSNEQFF. CDR3 nucleotides: TGTGCCAGCAGTGACTCCGGGACTAGCAATGAGCAGTTCTTC.